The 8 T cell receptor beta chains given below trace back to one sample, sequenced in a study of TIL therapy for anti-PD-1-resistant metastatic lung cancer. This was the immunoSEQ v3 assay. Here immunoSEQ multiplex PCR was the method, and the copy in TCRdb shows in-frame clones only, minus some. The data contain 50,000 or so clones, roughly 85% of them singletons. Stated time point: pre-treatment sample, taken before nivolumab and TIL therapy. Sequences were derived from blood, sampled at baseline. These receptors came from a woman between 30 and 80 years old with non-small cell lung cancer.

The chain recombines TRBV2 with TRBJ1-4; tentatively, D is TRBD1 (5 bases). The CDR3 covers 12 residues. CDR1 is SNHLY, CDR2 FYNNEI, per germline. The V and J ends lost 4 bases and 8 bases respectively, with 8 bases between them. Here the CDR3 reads CASSVQGEKLFF. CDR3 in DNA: TGTGCCAGCAGTGTGCAGGGCGAAAAACTGTTTTTT.

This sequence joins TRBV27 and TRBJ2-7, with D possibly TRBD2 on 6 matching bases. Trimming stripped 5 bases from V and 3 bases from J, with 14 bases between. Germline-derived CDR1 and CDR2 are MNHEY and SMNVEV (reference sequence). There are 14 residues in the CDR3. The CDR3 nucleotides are TGTGCCAGCAGTGATGGGAGGCGCTACTACGAGCAGTACTTC. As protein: CASSDGRRYYEQYF.

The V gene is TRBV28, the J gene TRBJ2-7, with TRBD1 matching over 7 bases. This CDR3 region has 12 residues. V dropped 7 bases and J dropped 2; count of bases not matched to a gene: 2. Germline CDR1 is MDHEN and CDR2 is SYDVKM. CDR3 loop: CASKGTAYEQYF. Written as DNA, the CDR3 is TGTGCCAGCAAGGGGACAGCCTACGAGCAGTACTTC.

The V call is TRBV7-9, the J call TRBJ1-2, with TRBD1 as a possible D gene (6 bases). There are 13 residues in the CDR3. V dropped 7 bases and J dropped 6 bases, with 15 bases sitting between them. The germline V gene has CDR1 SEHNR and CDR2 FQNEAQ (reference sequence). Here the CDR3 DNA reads TGTGCCAGCACCCCGGGGGGGGGCCATGGCTACACCTTC. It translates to CASTPGGGHGYTF.

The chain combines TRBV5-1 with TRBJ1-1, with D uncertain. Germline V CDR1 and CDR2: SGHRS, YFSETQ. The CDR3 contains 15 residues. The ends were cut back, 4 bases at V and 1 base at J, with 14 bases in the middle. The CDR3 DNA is TGCGCCAGCAGCCCAGAACTGGACCCGAACACTGAAGCTTTCTTT. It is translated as CASSPELDPNTEAFF.

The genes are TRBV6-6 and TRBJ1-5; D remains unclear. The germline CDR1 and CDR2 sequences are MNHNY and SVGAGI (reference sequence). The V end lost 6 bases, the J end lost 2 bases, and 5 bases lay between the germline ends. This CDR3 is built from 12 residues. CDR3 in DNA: TGTGCCAGCAGGCAGGGCAATCAGCCCCAGCATTTT. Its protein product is CASRQGNQPQHF.

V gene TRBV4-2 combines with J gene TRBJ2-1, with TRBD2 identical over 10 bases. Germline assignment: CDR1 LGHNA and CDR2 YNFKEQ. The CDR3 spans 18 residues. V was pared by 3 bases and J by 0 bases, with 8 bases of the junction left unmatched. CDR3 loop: CASSQDSAGGLSYNEQFF. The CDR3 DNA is TGTGCCAGCAGCCAGGATTCAGCGGGAGGGCTCTCCTACAATGAGCAGTTCTTC.

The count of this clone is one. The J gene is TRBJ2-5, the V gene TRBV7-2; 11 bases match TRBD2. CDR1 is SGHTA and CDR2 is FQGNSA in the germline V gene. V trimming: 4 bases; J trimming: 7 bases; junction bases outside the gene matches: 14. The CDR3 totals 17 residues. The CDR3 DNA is TGTGCCAGCAGCTCGACCGGGACTAGCGGATCCAAGGGGACCCAGTACTTC. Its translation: CASSSTGTSGSKGTQYF.